A single sample gave rise to the 24 T cell receptor beta chains below, sequenced in a study of blood T cell repertoires in COVID-19. Generated by immunoSEQ multiplex PCR, the TCRdb table keeps only in-frame clones and is missing some. The sample has about 300,000 clones, roughly 89% seen once. Sequenced: peripheral blood. These receptors were taken from a woman in her twenties or thirties with COVID-19, enrolled during active disease.

The rearrangement joins TRBV18 to TRBJ1-3; TRBD1 is a possible D gene (5 bases). This CDR3 spans 15 amino acids. The germline CDR1 and CDR2 sequences are KGHSH and LQKENI. The V gene lost 3 bases and the J gene lost 4 bases, with 13 bases spanning the gap. The CDR3 nucleotides read TGTGCCAGCTCACCCATCTCGGGACTAGGAAACACCATATATTTT. It yields the protein CASSPISGLGNTIYF.

The chain joins TRBV4-3 to TRBJ1-2; 7 bases fit TRBD1. Germline loops: CDR1 LGHNA, CDR2 YSLEER. J was trimmed by 0 bases and V by 4 bases; bases with no gene match: 5. The CDR3 sequence is 15 residues long. The CDR3 sequence: CASSPRTGANYGYTF. The CDR3 region has the DNA TGCGCCAGCAGCCCCAGGACAGGAGCTAACTATGGCTACACCTTC.

This clone was counted a few times. This sequence joins TRBV5-1 and TRBJ2-5, with 9 bases lining up with TRBD2. The CDR3 extends over 16 amino acids. CDR1 SGHRS and CDR2 YFSETQ come from the germline V gene. After removal of 0 bases from V and 1 base from J, the junction contained 4 bases not matched to a gene. CDR3 DNA sequence: TGCGCCAGCAGCTTGGGGGCAGCGGGGGGCCAAGAGACCCAGTACTTC. Protein sequence: CASSLGAAGGQETQYF.

The chain carries TRBV10-3 and TRBJ2-7; 13 bases map to TRBD2. V lost 8 bases, J lost 6 bases, and 7 bases stayed unmatched. Per the germline V gene, CDR1 is ENHRY and CDR2 is SYGVKD. The CDR3 totals 14 residues. CDR3 protein: CAIGLAGDISEQYF. The CDR3 DNA reads TGTGCCATCGGACTAGCGGGGGATATCAGCGAGCAGTACTTC.

This chain links TRBV7-2 with TRBJ1-6; no reliable D call. Germline V gene sequence: CDR1 SGHTA, CDR2 FQGNSA. Trimming pared 7 bases from V and 7 bases from J, leaving 11 bases between. This CDR3 comprises 13 residues. CDR3 coding DNA: TGTGCCAGCAACGAACAAGTAAATTCACCCCTCCACTTT. Translation gives CASNEQVNSPLHF.

The rearrangement joins TRBV18 to TRBJ2-4, with D possibly TRBD1 on 6 matching bases. CDR3 length equals 14 residues. The germline gives CDR1 KGHSH, CDR2 LQKENI. The V end lost 2 bases, the J end lost 8 bases, and 13 bases lay between the germline ends. This chain's CDR3 is CASSPEGQMDIQYF. As DNA, the CDR3 is TGTGCCAGCTCACCAGAAGGACAGATGGACATTCAGTACTTC.

The CDR3 coding sequence is TGTGCCAGCAGCTTCCAGGACTTTTGGTATGAGCAGTTCTTC. This codes for CASSFQDFWYEQFF. The chain has TRBV7-9 and TRBJ2-1; possibly TRBD2 for D (5 bases). CDR1 and CDR2 (germline): SEHNR, FQNEAQ (reference sequence). Trimming took off 3 bases at V and 8 bases at J, with 14 bases between the two ends. This CDR3 region has 14 residues. Full variable domain (remainder filled in from reference TRBV7-9 and TRBJ2-1): DTGVSQNPRHKITKRGQNVTFRCDPISEHNRLYWYRQTLGQGPEFLTYFQNEAQLEKSRLLSDRFSAERPKGSFSTLEIQRTEQGDSAMYLCASSFQDFWYEQFFGPGTRLTVL.

The chain recombines TRBV6-5 with TRBJ2-3; D uncertain. Germline lookup yields CDR1 MNHEY and CDR2 SVGAGI. This CDR3 has 13 residues. Trimming took off 2 bases at V and 3 bases at J, with 6 bases between the two ends. CDR3: CASSYTNTDTQYF. Here the CDR3 DNA reads TGTGCCAGCAGTTACACAAATACAGATACGCAGTATTTT.

This chain connects TRBV4-1 to TRBJ1-1; the D is unclear. V lost 1 base to trimming and J lost 8 bases, with 14 bases between them. CDR3 length equals 14 residues. The germline V gene has CDR1 MGHRA and CDR2 YSYEKL. CDR3 nucleotide sequence: TGCGCCAGCAGCCAAGCCCGGGGTTTGTCCGAAGCTTTCTTT. Its translation is CASSQARGLSEAFF.

The rearrangement links TRBV19 to TRBJ2-3, with D uncertain. The CDR3 is 13 residues long. Germline V gene sequence: CDR1 LNHDA, CDR2 SQIVND (reference sequence). Trimming removed 3 bases at V and 2 bases at J, with 6 bases between. DNA for the CDR3: TGTGCCAGTAGTATCCTAATCACAGATACGCAGTATTTT. It encodes CASSILITDTQYF.

The chain carries TRBV7-9 and TRBJ1-2, with a tentative D call TRBD1 (5 bases). The CDR3 is made up of 18 amino acids. V gave up 4 bases and J gave up 7 bases, with 28 bases separating them. CDR1 and CDR2 (germline): SEHNR, FQNEAQ (reference sequence). CDR3 region: CASSSTDPQVVQTGGYTF. The CDR3 DNA sequence: TGTGCCAGCAGCTCCACAGATCCACAGGTTGTGCAGACGGGTGGCTACACCTTC.

The gene calls are TRBV21-1 and TRBJ1-5. TRBV21-1 is a listed pseudogene. The CDR3 is 17 amino acids. The CDR3, as DNA: TGTGCCAGCAGCGAGGAGGGCGGGCAGGGTGGTTGTCTGCCCCAGCATTTT. Amino acids: CASSEEGGQGGCLPQHF.

The rearrangement joins TRBV29-1 to TRBJ2-1, with TRBD2 identical over 9 bases. V trimming: 6 bases; J trimming: 5 bases; junction bases outside the gene matches: 8. CDR1 is SQVTM, CDR2 ANQGSEA, per germline. The CDR3 has 14 amino acids. The CDR3 sequence is CSVGRGGADNEQFF. DNA for the CDR3: TGCAGCGTGGGACGCGGGGGGGCTGACAATGAGCAGTTCTTC.

This chain joins TRBV12-3 or TRBV12-4 and TRBJ2-3, with 8 bases matching TRBD2. V lost 7 bases, J lost 6 bases, and 3 bases stayed unmatched. This CDR3 comprises 12 residues. CDR3 bases: TGTGCCAGCACCGGGGGGGTTGATACGCAGTATTTT. It encodes CASTGGVDTQYF.

The CDR3 here is CASSKKEGKSKETQYF. The CDR3 DNA reads as TGTGCCAGCAGCAAAAAGGAGGGAAAGTCCAAAGAGACCCAGTACTTC. The chain uses TRBV21-1 and TRBJ2-5; the table's D call, TRBD2, was not checked against the DNA. TRBV21-1 is classified as a pseudogene. The CDR3 spans 16 residues.

The chain recombines TRBV2 with TRBJ1-1, with a weak D call TRBD1 (5 bases). Germline V CDR1 and CDR2: SNHLY, FYNNEI. The germline V and J ends were trimmed by 6 bases and 4 bases, with 12 bases remaining between them. The CDR3 is 13 amino acids. The CDR3 DNA reads as TGTGCCAGCAGGGGGGGGGACGGCACTGAAGCTTTCTTT. Its translation: CASRGGDGTEAFF.

The chain recombines TRBV2 with TRBJ2-1; 7 bases are a match to TRBD1. V dropped 4 bases and J dropped 2; count of bases not matched to a gene: 5. Germline V gene lookup returns CDR1 SNHLY and CDR2 FYNNEI. The CDR3 has 15 residues. CDR3 nucleotide sequence: TGTGCCAGCAGTGCTAGGCAGGGGGCCTACAATGAGCAGTTCTTC. It yields the protein CASSARQGAYNEQFF.

V usage is TRBV4-1 and J usage is TRBJ1-3, with D perhaps TRBD1 (6 bases). CDR3 length: 16 amino acids. CDR1 and CDR2 (germline): MGHRA, YSYEKL. Trimming pared 1 base from V and 2 bases from J, leaving 12 bases between. In DNA, the CDR3 is TGCGCCAGCAGCCAAGGCCGACAGGCCACTGGAAACACCATATATTTT. Its protein is CASSQGRQATGNTIYF.

This clone was seen just once. The rearrangement links TRBV28 to TRBJ1-1, with 8 positions matching TRBD1. The CDR3 totals 13 residues. Germline assignment: CDR1 MDHEN and CDR2 SYDVKM. The trim removed 4 bases at V and 6 bases at J, leaving 4 bases unmatched. The CDR3 DNA reads TGTGCCAGCAGTTACAGGGGGAGAGCTGAAGCTTTCTTT. It encodes CASSYRGRAEAFF.

Note on this clone: Additional DNA sequences in this sample encode the identical CDR3. The chain links TRBV6-5 to TRBJ1-2; 12 bases fit TRBD1. This CDR3 has 15 residues. V lost 7 bases, J lost 4 bases, and 7 bases stayed unmatched. Germline V gives CDR1 MNHEY, CDR2 SVGAGI. CDR3 residues: CASTGTGGSLYGYTF. The CDR3 DNA reads TGTGCCAGCACCGGGACAGGGGGCTCCCTCTATGGCTACACCTTC.

The chain recombines TRBV20-1 with TRBJ2-7; a possible D gene is TRBD2 (5 bases). Trimming left V 3 bases short and J 6 bases short, with 9 bases between. This CDR3 has 11 amino acids. Germline V gives CDR1 DFQATT, CDR2 SNEGSKA (reference sequence). CDR3 DNA sequence: TGCAGTGCTAGTCCGGGAAGCGAGCAGTACGTC. It codes for CSASPGSEQYV.

The CDR3 region is CASHAGQGYEKLFF. In DNA, the CDR3 is TGTGCCAGTCACGCGGGACAGGGGTATGAAAAACTGTTTTTT. The genes are TRBV19 and TRBJ1-4, with TRBD1 identical over 10 bases. With 8 bases clipped from V and 6 bases from J, the junction kept 6 bases outside the gene matches. The CDR3 loop spans 14 amino acids. From germline, CDR1 is LNHDA and CDR2 SQIVND (reference sequence).

This clone was counted only a few times. The chain is built from TRBV5-8 and TRBJ1-1; the D is unclear. Trimming stripped 4 bases from V and 1 base from J, with 14 bases between. Germline assignment: CDR1 SGHTS and CDR2 YDEGEE. This CDR3 has 15 residues. This CDR3 is CASSPQWEENTEAFF. CDR3 coding DNA: TGTGCCAGCAGCCCCCAATGGGAGGAGAACACTGAAGCTTTCTTT.

V gene TRBV6-5 combines with J gene TRBJ2-2; the D gene is possibly TRBD1 (7 bases). Germline assignment: CDR1 MNHEY and CDR2 SVGAGI. The length of the CDR3 is 15 residues. Trimming stripped 7 bases from V and 2 bases from J, with 14 bases between. Here the CDR3 DNA reads TGTGCCAGCAAGGAGGGACAGCTAAACACCGGGGAGCTGTTTTTT. Amino acids: CASKEGQLNTGELFF.